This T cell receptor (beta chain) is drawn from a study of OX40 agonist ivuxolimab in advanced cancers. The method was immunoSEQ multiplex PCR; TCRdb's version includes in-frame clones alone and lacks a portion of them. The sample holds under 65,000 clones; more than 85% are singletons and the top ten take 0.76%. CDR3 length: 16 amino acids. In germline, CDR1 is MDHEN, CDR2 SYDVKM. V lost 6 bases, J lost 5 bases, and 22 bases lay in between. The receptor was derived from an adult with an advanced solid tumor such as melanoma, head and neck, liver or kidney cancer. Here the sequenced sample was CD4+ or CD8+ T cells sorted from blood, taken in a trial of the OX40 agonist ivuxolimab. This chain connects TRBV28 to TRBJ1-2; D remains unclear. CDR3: CASRIPTLNSGYGYTF. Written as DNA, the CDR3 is TGTGCCAGCAGGATTCCAACTCTCAACTCCGGGTATGGCTACACCTTC.